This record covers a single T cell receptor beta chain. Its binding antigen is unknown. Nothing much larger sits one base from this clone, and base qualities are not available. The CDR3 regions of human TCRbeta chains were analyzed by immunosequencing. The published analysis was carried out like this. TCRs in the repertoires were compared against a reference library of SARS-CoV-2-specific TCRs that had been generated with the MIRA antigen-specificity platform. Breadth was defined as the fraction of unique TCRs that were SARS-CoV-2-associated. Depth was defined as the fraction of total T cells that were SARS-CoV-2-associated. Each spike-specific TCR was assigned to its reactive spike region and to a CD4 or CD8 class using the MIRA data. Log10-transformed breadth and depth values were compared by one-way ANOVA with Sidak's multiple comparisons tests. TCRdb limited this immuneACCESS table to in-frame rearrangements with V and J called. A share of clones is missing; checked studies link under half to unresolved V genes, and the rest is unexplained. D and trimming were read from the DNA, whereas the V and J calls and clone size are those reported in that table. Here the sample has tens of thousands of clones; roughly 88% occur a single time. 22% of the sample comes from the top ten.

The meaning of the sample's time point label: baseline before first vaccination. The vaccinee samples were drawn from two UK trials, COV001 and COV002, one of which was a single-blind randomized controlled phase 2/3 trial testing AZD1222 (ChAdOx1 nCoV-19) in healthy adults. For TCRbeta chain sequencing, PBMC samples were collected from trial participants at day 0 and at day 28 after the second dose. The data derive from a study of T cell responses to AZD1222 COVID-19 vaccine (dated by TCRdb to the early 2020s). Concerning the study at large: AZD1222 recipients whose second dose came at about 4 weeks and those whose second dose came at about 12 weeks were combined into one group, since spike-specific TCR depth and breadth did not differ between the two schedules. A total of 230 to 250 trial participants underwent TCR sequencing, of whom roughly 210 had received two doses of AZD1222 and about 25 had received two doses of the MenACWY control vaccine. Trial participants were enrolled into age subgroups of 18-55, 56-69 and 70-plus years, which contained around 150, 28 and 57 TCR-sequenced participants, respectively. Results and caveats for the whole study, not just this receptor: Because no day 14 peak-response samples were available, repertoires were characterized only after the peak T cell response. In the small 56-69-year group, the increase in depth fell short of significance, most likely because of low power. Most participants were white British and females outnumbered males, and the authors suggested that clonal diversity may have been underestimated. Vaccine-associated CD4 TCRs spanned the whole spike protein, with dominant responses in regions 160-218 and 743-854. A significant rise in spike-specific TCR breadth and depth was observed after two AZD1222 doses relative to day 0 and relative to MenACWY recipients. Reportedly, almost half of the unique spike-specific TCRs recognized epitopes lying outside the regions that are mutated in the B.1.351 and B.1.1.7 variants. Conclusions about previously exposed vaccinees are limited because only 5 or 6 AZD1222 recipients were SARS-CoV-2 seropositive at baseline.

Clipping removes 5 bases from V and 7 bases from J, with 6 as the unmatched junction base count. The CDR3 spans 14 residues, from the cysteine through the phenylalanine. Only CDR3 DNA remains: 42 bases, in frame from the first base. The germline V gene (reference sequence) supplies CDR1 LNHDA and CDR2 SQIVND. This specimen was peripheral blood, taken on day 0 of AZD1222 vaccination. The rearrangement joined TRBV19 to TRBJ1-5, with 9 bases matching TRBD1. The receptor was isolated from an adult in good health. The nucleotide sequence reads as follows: TGTGCCAGTAGTTACAGGGGGCTTATCCAGCCCCAGCATTTT. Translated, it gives CASSYRGLIQPQHF.